Listed below are T cell receptor beta chains from one sample, sequenced in a study of blood T cell repertoires in COVID-19. Assay: immunoSEQ multiplex PCR; the TCRdb copy retains only in-frame clones and omits some. Of hundreds of thousands of clones detected, around 89% appear once; the ten largest clones hold approximately 6%. Sequenced input: peripheral blood. The receptors shown here come from a woman between 25 and 40 years old with COVID-19, enrolled during active disease. The CDR3 runs from the conserved cysteine through the conserved F or W. D genes are given only for firm matches. A row's size may be missing; if present it is once, few, many or a size class.

NA	TRBJ1-1	11	TRBV20-1	NA	CSARLNTEAFF	TGCAGTGCCCGGTTGAACACTGAAGCTTTCTTT
TRBD1	TRBJ1-2	13	TRBV28	NA	CASSHRQGRGYTF	TGTGCCAGCAGCCATCGACAGGGACGTGGCTACACCTTC
NA	TRBJ1-1	12	TRBV6-5	NA	CASSYLQLEAFF	TGTGCCAGCAGTTACTTACAGCTTGAAGCTTTCTTT
NA	TRBJ1-1	14	TRBV7-2	NA	CASSSGSFSTEAFF	TGTGCCAGCAGTTCCGGGTCTTTTTCCACTGAAGCTTTCTTT
TRBD1	TRBJ1-1	14	TRBV5-1	NA	CASSDGTGNTEAFF	TGCGCCAGCAGCGACGGGACAGGGAACACTGAAGCTTTCTTT
TRBD2	TRBJ2-5	17	TRBV7-2	NA	CASSLVSILAGQETQYF	TGTGCCAGCAGCTTGGTCTCCATTCTAGCGGGTCAAGAGACCCAGTACTTC
TRBD1	TRBJ2-3	19	TRBV4-1	NA	CASSQEGAGTGGFADTQYF	TGCGCCAGCAGCCAAGAAGGTGCCGGGACAGGGGGCTTCGCAGATACGCAGTATTTT
TRBD1	TRBJ1-6	16	TRBV6-6	once	CASSAPGQGQNSPLHF	TGTGCCAGCAGTGCACCCGGACAGGGTCAAAATTCACCCCTCCACTTT
NA	TRBJ1-5	18	TRBV4-1	NA	CASSQDGFIGGSNQPQHF	TGCGCCAGCAGCCAAGATGGGTTTATCGGGGGTAGCAATCAGCCCCAGCATTTT
TRBD2	TRBJ2-3	16	TRBV13	NA	CASSPGLAGGTDTQYF	TGTGCCAGCAGCCCTGGACTAGCGGGGGGAACAGATACGCAGTATTTT
TRBD1	TRBJ1-2	13	TRBV28	NA	CASSYGTGYGYTF	TGTGCCAGCAGTTACGGGACAGGGTACGGCTACACCTTC
TRBD1	TRBJ2-2	15	TRBV14	NA	CASSHPGTGKWELFF	TGTGCCAGCAGCCATCCCGGGACAGGTAAGTGGGAGCTGTTTTTT
NA	TRBJ1-2	13	TRBV19	NA	CASSLSLSGGYTF	TGTGCCAGTAGCTTAAGTTTATCGGGTGGCTACACCTTC
TRBD1	TRBJ1-2	15	TRBV27	once	CASSVRGQSVYGYTF	TGTGCCAGCAGTGTGCGGGGACAGAGCGTCTATGGCTACACCTTC
TRBD2	TRBJ2-1	16	TRBV19	NA	CATLKGLAGGYNEQFF	TGTGCCACCCTAAAGGGACTAGCGGGAGGGTACAATGAGCAGTTCTTC
TRBD1	TRBJ2-2	23	TRBV6-8	NA	CATLLPFAGRQGLTDRDTGELFF	TGTGCCACTCTTCTACCATTCGCCGGGCGACAGGGTCTTACAGATAGGGACACCGGGGAGCTGTTTTTT
NA	TRBJ1-2	13	TRBV5-8	NA	CASSFPGSHGYTF	TGTGCCAGCAGCTTCCCAGGGTCCCACGGCTACACCTTC
TRBD2	TRBJ2-1	18	TRBV19	NA	CASSPGLAGLSSYNEQFF	TGTGCCAGTTCCCCGGGACTAGCGGGCCTGAGCTCCTACAATGAGCAGTTCTTC
NA	TRBJ2-1	14	TRBV18	NA	CASSPLGTSRAQFF	TGTGCCAGCTCACCCCTGGGTACTAGCCGGGCGCAGTTCTTC
NA	TRBJ2-4	19	TRBV12-2	NA	CASRLKGLAGRLAKNIQYF	TGTGCAAGTCGCTTAAAGGGACTAGCGGGGCGCCTAGCCAAAAACATTCAGTACTTC
TRBD2	TRBJ2-3	17	TRBV7-9	NA	CASSLVASGGATDTQYF	TGTGCCAGCAGCTTAGTCGCTAGCGGGGGGGCAACAGATACGCAGTATTTT
TRBD1	TRBJ2-2	14	TRBV19	NA	CATRGQGNTGELFF	TGTGCCACCCGGGGACAGGGAAACACCGGGGAGCTGTTTTTT
TRBD1	TRBJ1-6	16	TRBV6-4	NA	CASSDYPGTGNSPLHF	TGTGCCAGCAGTGACTATCCCGGGACAGGGAATTCACCCCTCCACTTT
TRBD1	TRBJ1-1	16	TRBV6-2/TRBV6-3	NA	CASSPTRDRVNTEAFF	TGTGCCAGCAGCCCTACTAGGGACAGGGTGAACACTGAAGCTTTCTTT
NA	TRBJ2-2	13	TRBV5-1	once	CASSPINTGELFF	TGCGCCAGCAGCCCAATTAACACCGGGGAGCTGTTTTTT
NA	TRBJ1-1	14	TRBV3-1/TRBV3-2	once	CASSQAGMNTEAFF	TGTGCCAGCAGCCAAGCGGGTATGAACACTGAAGCTTTCTTT
NA	TRBJ2-5	14	TRBV5-4	once	CASSSYRVGQTQYF	TGTGCCAGCAGCTCCTATCGGGTCGGTCAGACCCAGTACTTC
TRBD1	TRBJ2-5	17	TRBV6-1	NA	CASSERGQGWWQETQYF	TGTGCCAGCAGTGAAAGGGGACAGGGATGGTGGCAAGAGACCCAGTACTTC
NA	TRBJ2-1	11	TRBV20-1	once	CSGAGYNEQFF	TGCAGTGGCGCCGGCTACAATGAGCAGTTCTTC
TRBD1	TRBJ2-2	14	TRBV24-1	few	CATSEGTGSGELFF	TGTGCCACCAGTGAGGGGACAGGGTCCGGGGAGCTGTTTTTT
NA	TRBJ1-1	13	TRBV12-3/TRBV12-4	NA	CASSLAAGFEAFF	TGTGCCAGCAGTTTAGCGGCAGGGTTTGAAGCTTTCTTT
NA	TRBJ2-3	13	TRBV11-1	NA	CASSLSSADTQYF	TGTGCCAGCAGCTTGTCCTCCGCAGATACGCAGTATTTT
NA	TRBJ1-2	14	TRBV19	NA	CASSMPTGGRGYTF	TGTGCCAGTAGTATGCCCACCGGAGGGCGCGGCTACACCTTC
TRBD1	TRBJ1-2	15	TRBV5-6	NA	CASSSTGTDYYGYTF	TGTGCCAGCAGCTCGACCGGGACAGACTACTATGGCTACACCTTC
NA	TRBJ2-7	13	TRBV5-1	few	CASSSLSSYEQYF	TGCGCCAGCAGCTCACTTAGCTCCTACGAGCAGTACTTC
TRBD1	TRBJ1-2	13	TRBV12-3/TRBV12-4	few	CASSFTGAGGYTF	TGTGCCAGCAGTTTTACAGGGGCAGGTGGCTACACCTTC
NA	TRBJ2-5	15	TRBV14	NA	CASSQKTGLGKTQYF	TGTGCCAGCAGCCAGAAAACAGGGTTGGGGAAGACCCAGTACTTC